The 28 T cell receptor beta chains below were found in one sample sequenced in a study of regulatory and conventional T cells in RAG deficiency. Blood CD4+ CD25-low CD127-high conventional T cells supplied the genomic DNA template. Measured with immunoSEQ multiplex PCR; TCRdb has only the in-frame clones, and not every one. The sample holds more than 40,000 clones, about nine tenths seen once. This sample also appeared in a second study, on regulatory T cells. Turning to that study: The PCR used 52 TRBV and 13 TRBJ primers.

Sequencing was carried out using CD4+ effector T cells sorted from blood. These receptors were taken from a human donor in good health.

The chain employs TRBV14 and TRBJ2-5; 11 bases are a match to TRBD2. V trimming: 0 bases; J trimming: 4 bases; junction bases outside the gene matches: 1. The germline gives CDR1 SGHDN, CDR2 FVKESK. The CDR3 extends over 15 amino acids. The CDR3 DNA sequence: TGTGCCAGCAGCCAAGAACTAGCGGGAGTAGAGACCCAGTACTTC. It is translated as CASSQELAGVETQYF.

The chain is built from TRBV2 and TRBJ1-2; no clear D gene. With 2 bases removed from V and 8 bases from J, the gap between germline ends came to 21 bases. Germline lookup yields CDR1 SNHLY and CDR2 FYNNEI. The CDR3 length is 16 residues. In nucleotides, the CDR3 is TGTGCCAGCAGTGAAACCAGGTCCAGGAATGAGGAGGGCTACACCTTC. Its translation is CASSETRSRNEEGYTF.

This clone was observed a single time. The chain joins TRBV15 to TRBJ2-7, with a tentative D call TRBD2 (6 bases). The CDR3 is 15 amino acids. The V and J ends lost 1 base and 6 bases respectively, with 16 bases between them. In germline, CDR1 is LNHNV, CDR2 YYDKDF (reference sequence). The CDR3 bases are TGTGCCACCAGCAGAGGGGAGGCAGGTCCCCCCGAGCAGTACTTC. It codes for CATSRGEAGPPEQYF.

The chain carries TRBV6-6 and TRBJ2-3, with a tentative D call TRBD2 (6 bases). Trimming took off 2 bases at V and 8 bases at J, with 8 bases between the two ends. The CDR3 extends over 12 amino acids. The germline V gene has CDR1 MNHNY and CDR2 SVGAGI (reference sequence). The CDR3 spells CASSYMGGTQYF. In nucleotides, the CDR3 is TGTGCCAGCAGTTACATGGGGGGTACGCAGTATTTT.

This clone has only one observation. Within the sample, other DNA sequences also encode this same CDR3. V is TRBV5-1 and J is TRBJ2-1, with D maybe TRBD1 (5 bases). This CDR3 has 16 residues. V lost 0 bases to trimming and J lost 6 bases, with 16 bases between them. Germline V CDR1 and CDR2: SGHRS, YFSETQ. CDR3: CASSLGGLGAVNEQFF. Here the CDR3 DNA reads TGCGCCAGCAGCTTGGGGGGATTAGGGGCAGTCAATGAGCAGTTCTTC.

The genes are TRBV27 and TRBJ1-1; no firm D call. The CDR3 consists of 13 residues. V lost 2 bases to trimming and J lost 1 base, with 5 bases between them. CDR1 and CDR2 from the germline V gene are MNHEY and SMNVEV (reference sequence). In nucleotides, the CDR3 is TGTGCCAGCAGTTTAAGAGAGAACACTGAAGCTTTCTTT. It yields the protein CASSLRENTEAFF.

The chain recombines TRBV6-1 with TRBJ2-7; D unclear. CDR1 is MNHNS, CDR2 SASEGT, per germline. This CDR3 contains 11 residues. The CDR3 DNA reads TGTGCTGGGAAGGCCAGCTACGAGCAGTACTTC. Translating gives CAGKASYEQYF.

The gene calls are TRBV2 and TRBJ1-4; D call uncertain. V was cut by 6 bases and J by 0 bases, with 5 bases left in between. The CDR3 covers 13 residues. Germline V gene sequence: CDR1 SNHLY, CDR2 FYNNEI. The CDR3 region has the DNA TGTGCCAGCAGCGCTGCAACTAATGAAAAACTGTTTTTT. It codes for CASSAATNEKLFF.

This sequence joins TRBV7-8 and TRBJ1-5, with D perhaps TRBD1 (5 bases). CDR3 length: 15 amino acids. Germline CDR1 reads SGHVS; CDR2 reads FQNEAQ. V was cut by 1 base and J by 2 bases, with 9 bases left in between. CDR3 region: CASSLDSGRNQPQHF. The CDR3 DNA sequence: TGTGCCAGCAGCTTAGACTCGGGGCGCAATCAGCCCCAGCATTTT.

V and J are TRBV2 and TRBJ1-6, with 9 bases matching TRBD1. With V trimmed by 0 bases and J by 5 bases, 5 bases remained unmatched. The CDR3 length is 17 residues. Germline CDR1 reads SNHLY; CDR2 reads FYNNEI. The CDR3 DNA reads as TGTGCCAGCAGTGAAGCGGGGACAGGGATTAATAATTCACCCCTCCACTTT. Its translation: CASSEAGTGINNSPLHF. Full variable domain (outside the CDR3, taken from reference TRBV2 and TRBJ1-6): EPEVTQTPSHQVTQMGQEVILRCVPISNHLYFYWYRQILGQKVEFLVSFYNNEISEKSEIFDDQFSVERPDGSNFTLKIRSTKLEDSAMYFCASSEAGTGINNSPLHFGNGTRLTVT.

J is TRBJ2-5 and V is TRBV4-2; TRBD1 aligns across 10 bases. Germline V CDR1 and CDR2: LGHNA, YNFKEQ. J gave up 5 bases and V 3 bases, and 6 bases lay outside the gene matches. This CDR3 is 15 amino acids long. Here the CDR3 DNA reads TGTGCCAGCAGCCACCCCGGGACAGGGGAGGAGACCCAGTACTTC. Translated, it gives CASSHPGTGEETQYF.

In regard to this clone: A junction end diverges from the germline sequence, so it may reflect a read error. The rearrangement uses TRBV7-2 and TRBJ2-5; 12 bases agree with TRBD2. CDR3 length: 15 amino acids. Germline assignment: CDR1 SGHTA and CDR2 FQGNSA. CDR3 loop: CASSLAGGPGETQYF. CDR3 nucleotide sequence: TGTGCCAGCAGCCTAGCGGGAGGGCCGGGGGAGACCCAGTACTTC.

The table lists this clone with a few counts. The V gene is TRBV27, the J gene TRBJ2-5, with D tentatively TRBD2 (6 bases). The CDR3 consists of 18 residues. The germline V and J ends were trimmed by 6 bases and 3 bases, with 26 bases remaining between them. From germline, CDR1 is MNHEY and CDR2 SMNVEV (reference sequence). CDR3 coding DNA: TGTGCCAGCAGCCAGCGGGTTCGGCAGATGGGCCAGAAAGAGACCCAGTACTTC. This gives the protein CASSQRVRQMGQKETQYF.

The chain carries TRBV5-4 and TRBJ2-7; the D gene is possibly TRBD1 (6 bases). CDR3 length: 14 residues. Germline CDR1 is SGHNT and CDR2 is YYREEE (reference sequence). V lost 5 bases, J lost 2 bases, and 14 bases lay in between. CDR3 DNA: TGTGCCAGCAGGAGTTACGACAGGACCTACGAGCAGTACTTC. This translates into CASRSYDRTYEQYF.

V gene TRBV19 combines with J gene TRBJ1-6; D gene unclear. V was pared by 1 base and J by 10 bases, with 14 bases between. This CDR3 has 15 amino acids. Per the germline V gene, CDR1 is LNHDA and CDR2 is SQIVND (reference sequence). The CDR3 spells CASSIGGLTHSPLHF. DNA of the CDR3: TGTGCCAGTAGTATAGGTGGATTGACCCACTCACCCCTCCACTTT.

V usage is TRBV7-6 and J usage is TRBJ1-5; TRBD1 agrees at 10 bases. The CDR3 runs 17 residues. V dropped 1 base and J dropped 6; count of bases not matched to a gene: 9. CDR1 and CDR2 from the germline V gene are SGHVS and FNYEAQ. The CDR3 DNA follows: TGTGCCAGCAGCTTAGGGCCCGGGACAGGGGTCACTCAGCCCCAGCATTTT. It encodes CASSLGPGTGVTQPQHF.

This rearrangement joins TRBV2 to TRBJ2-7; TRBD2 agrees at 10 bases. Germline assignment: CDR1 SNHLY and CDR2 FYNNEI. This CDR3 is 15 amino acids long. The ends lost 5 bases at V and 5 bases at J; junction bases unmatched: 9. The CDR3, as DNA: TGTGCCAGCAGTACTGGGACTAGCGAGAGGGACGAGCAGTACTTC. This sequence encodes CASSTGTSERDEQYF. The entire variable domain, with the rest obtained from reference TRBV2 and TRBJ2-7, is as follows: EPEVTQTPSHQVTQMGQEVILRCVPISNHLYFYWYRQILGQKVEFLVSFYNNEISEKSEIFDDQFSVERPDGSNFTLKIRSTKLEDSAMYFCASSTGTSERDEQYFGPGTRLTVT.

This rearrangement joins TRBV5-1 to TRBJ1-5, with D perhaps TRBD1 (6 bases). Between the trimmed V and J ends, which lost 3 bases and 2 bases, there was a span of 12 bases. Per germline, CDR1 SGHRS and CDR2 YFSETQ. The length of the CDR3 is 15 residues. The CDR3 sequence: CASSSGTPGNQPQHF. In DNA form, the CDR3 reads TGCGCCAGCAGCTCCGGGACACCCGGCAATCAGCCCCAGCATTTT.

The rearrangement joins TRBV11-2 to TRBJ2-7; tentatively, D is TRBD1 or TRBD2 (5 bases each). V was pared by 5 bases and J by 3 bases, with 23 bases between. This CDR3 spans 17 amino acids. Germline CDR1 is SGHAT and CDR2 is FQNNGV. CDR3: CASSHPSMRGAVYEQYF. The CDR3 nucleotides are TGTGCCAGCAGCCATCCTTCAATGAGGGGCGCAGTCTACGAGCAGTACTTC. Filled out from reference TRBV11-2 and TRBJ2-7, the complete variable domain reads EAGVAQSPRYKIIEKRQSVAFWCNPISGHATLYWYQQILGQGPKLLIQFQNNGVVDDSQLPKDRFSAERLKGVDSTLKIQPAKLEDSAVYLCASSHPSMRGAVYEQYFGPGTRLTVT.

The chain joins TRBV5-1 to TRBJ2-2, with TRBD1 matching 9 bases. In germline, CDR1 is SGHRS, CDR2 YFSETQ. Trimming removed 4 bases from V and 4 bases from J; junction bases left unmatched: 8. The CDR3 covers 16 residues. Here the CDR3 reads CASSGDRERSTGELFF. DNA for the CDR3: TGCGCCAGCAGCGGGGACAGGGAACGTAGCACCGGGGAGCTGTTTTTT. Drawing the rest from reference TRBV5-1 and TRBJ2-2, the complete variable domain is KAGVTQTPRYLIKTRGQQVTLSCSPISGHRSVSWYQQTPGQGLQFLFEYFSETQRNKGNFPGRFSGRQFSNSRSEMNVSTLELGDSALYLCASSGDRERSTGELFFGEGSRLTVL.

The rearrangement uses TRBV5-4 and TRBJ1-2, with D hard to call. Germline V lookup: CDR1 SGHNT, CDR2 YYREEE (reference sequence). V lost 0 bases and J lost 4, with 7 bases in between. This CDR3 contains 13 residues. CDR3 in amino acids: CASSLEGPYGYTF. The CDR3 region has the DNA TGTGCCAGCAGCTTGGAGGGTCCCTATGGCTACACCTTC. Filled out from reference TRBV5-4 and TRBJ1-2, the complete variable domain reads ETGVTQSPTHLIKTRGQQVTLRCSSQSGHNTVSWYQQALGQGPQFIFQYYREEENGRGNFPPRFSGLQFPNYSSELNVNALELDDSALYLCASSLEGPYGYTFGSGTRLTVV.

The chain is built from TRBV6-5 and TRBJ1-6, with 9 bases lining up with TRBD1. The junction had 4 bases not matched to a gene; V was cut back by 4 bases and J by 9 bases. This CDR3 has 14 amino acids. Germline CDR1 reads MNHEY; CDR2 reads SVGAGI. In DNA form, the CDR3 reads TGTGCCAGCAGTTTTACAGGGGGCAGTTCACCCCTCCACTTT. Protein sequence: CASSFTGGSSPLHF.

The V call is TRBV6-4, the J call TRBJ2-1, with D possibly TRBD2 on 6 matching bases. Trimming removed 4 bases from V and 6 bases from J, with 10 bases in between. Germline CDR1 MRHNA, CDR2 SNTAGT. The CDR3 runs 13 residues. The CDR3: CASSGGTSNEQFF. The CDR3 DNA follows: TGTGCCAGCAGTGGCGGGACCTCCAATGAGCAGTTCTTC.

The rearrangement joins TRBV14 to TRBJ2-3; 8 positions match TRBD1. V trimming: 2 bases; J trimming: 2 bases; junction bases outside the gene matches: 12. The CDR3 loop spans 18 amino acids. Per germline, CDR1 SGHDN and CDR2 FVKESK. This chain's CDR3 is CASSQRLMTGVVTDTQYF. In DNA, the CDR3 is TGTGCCAGCAGCCAAAGACTGATGACAGGGGTCGTCACAGATACGCAGTATTTT. The full variable domain, its missing parts supplied by reference TRBV14 and TRBJ2-3, is EAGVTQFPSHSVIEKGQTVTLRCDPISGHDNLYWYRRVMGKEIKFLLHFVKESKQDESGMPNNRFLAERTGGTYSTLKVQPAELEDSGVYFCASSQRLMTGVVTDTQYFGPGTRLTVL.

This clone has only one observation. CDR3 region: CASSTQDRWQFF. CDR3 bases: TGTGCCAGTAGCACCCAGGACAGGTGGCAGTTCTTC. The rearrangement uses TRBV19 and TRBJ2-1, with 7 bases fitting TRBD1. The trim removed 6 bases at V and 12 bases at J, leaving 8 bases unmatched. The CDR3 is made up of 12 amino acids. From germline, CDR1 is LNHDA and CDR2 SQIVND (reference sequence).

This chain uses TRBV5-1 with TRBJ1-1, with a possible D match to TRBD1 (5 bases). CDR1 is SGHRS and CDR2 is YFSETQ in the germline V gene. The CDR3 runs 12 residues. Trimming removed 4 bases at V and 3 bases at J, with 7 bases between. The CDR3 reads CASSGTDTEAFF. The CDR3, as DNA: TGCGCCAGCAGCGGGACGGACACTGAAGCTTTCTTT.

V and J are TRBV7-9 and TRBJ2-2, with 7 nucleotides matching TRBD1. CDR1 and CDR2 from the germline V gene are SEHNR and FQNEAQ (reference sequence). V was pared by 5 bases and J by 4 bases, with 4 bases of the junction left unmatched. The CDR3 runs to 14 residues. CDR3 in DNA: TGTGCCAGCAGCCGACAGGGTGGCACCGGGGAGCTGTTTTTT. Translated: CASSRQGGTGELFF.

The genes are TRBV2 and TRBJ1-2; 7 bases agree with TRBD1. The CDR3 runs 14 residues. CDR1 SNHLY and CDR2 FYNNEI come from the germline V gene. With V trimmed by 4 bases and J by 4 bases, 6 bases remained unmatched. The CDR3 loop reads CASSATQGSYGYTF. The DNA for the CDR3 is TGTGCCAGCAGTGCCACACAGGGGTCCTATGGCTACACCTTC.